Following are 7 T cell receptor beta chains from one sample sequenced in a study of Ad26.COV2.S vaccination and SARS-CoV-2 variants. The treatment is: 15 to 20 received Ad26.COV2.S at low or high dose, single or two shots; about 5 received placebo; per-sample allocation not given. The samples date from day 63 after the first vaccine or placebo injection. Sequencing was performed with immunoSEQ multiplex PCR; in TCRdb, only in-frame clones are kept and a portion is missing. This sample has 500,000 or so clones, with about 83% found just once. Here the sequenced sample was peripheral blood, taken in a trial of Ad26.COV2.S vaccine versus placebo. These receptors were taken from a person between 18 and 65 years old who received the Ad26.COV2.S COVID-19 vaccine or a placebo.

J is TRBJ1-5 and V is TRBV6-6; perhaps TRBD1 as D (6 bases). The V and J ends lost 4 bases and 12 bases respectively, with 16 bases between them. Germline CDR1 MNHNY, CDR2 SVGAGI (reference sequence). This CDR3 spans 13 amino acids. DNA for the CDR3: TGTGCCAGCAGTTCCACCCGGGACAATAACCAGCATTTT. Protein sequence: CASSSTRDNNQHF.

The chain couples TRBV28 to TRBJ2-5; the D is unclear. Trimming took 2 bases from V and 4 from J, leaving 14 bases between them. Germline loops: CDR1 MDHEN, CDR2 SYDVKM. This CDR3 spans 15 amino acids. CDR3 sequence reads: CASSLPGLQGETQYF. The CDR3 region has the DNA TGTGCCAGCAGTTTACCCGGGCTTCAAGGAGAGACCCAGTACTTC.

This CDR3 is CASTGLAGVGELFF. The CDR3, as DNA: TGTGCCAGTACGGGGTTAGCGGGAGTCGGGGAGCTGTTTTTT. The rearrangement joins TRBV19 to TRBJ2-2; 9 nucleotides line up with TRBD2. From germline, CDR1 is LNHDA and CDR2 SQIVND (reference sequence). The V and J ends lost 7 bases and 7 bases, in that order; junction bases with no gene match: 7. The CDR3 covers 14 residues.

The rearrangement links TRBV28 to TRBJ1-5; possibly TRBD1 for D (6 bases). CDR3 length: 16 amino acids. Trimming left V 6 bases short and J 0 bases short, with 15 bases between. Looked up from germline, CDR1 is MDHEN and CDR2 is SYDVKM. The CDR3 DNA is TGTGCCAGCAGCAGGGGCTTAATTCTTAGCAATCAGCCCCAGCATTTT. The encoded protein is CASSRGLILSNQPQHF.

V is TRBV19 and J is TRBJ1-1, with TRBD1 as a possible D gene (6 bases). The germline gives CDR1 LNHDA, CDR2 SQIVND (reference sequence). Trimming stripped 6 bases from V and 13 bases from J, with 21 bases between. There are 13 residues in the CDR3. The CDR3 sequence: CASSPDRQSGVFF. CDR3 in DNA: TGTGCCAGTAGCCCCGACCGCCAATCAGGGGTTTTCTTT.

V gene TRBV6-2 or TRBV6-3 combines with J gene TRBJ2-5; tentative D call: TRBD2 (6 bases). Trimming removed 6 bases at V and 5 bases at J, with 13 bases between. The CDR3 length is 13 residues. Germline V gives CDR1 MNHEY, CDR2 SVGEGT. This CDR3 is CASSRGITETQYF. As DNA, the CDR3 is TGTGCCAGCAGCCGCGGGATTACCGAGACCCAGTACTTC.

The rearrangement joins TRBV19 to TRBJ2-1, with TRBD2 matching 7 bases. The germline CDR1 and CDR2 sequences are LNHDA and SQIVND (reference sequence). The V and J ends lost 5 bases and 4 bases, in that order; junction bases with no gene match: 14. This CDR3 region has 17 residues. The CDR3 is CASSSPRSREKYNEQFF. In DNA form, the CDR3 reads TGTGCCAGTAGTTCCCCGAGGTCGCGGGAGAAATACAATGAGCAGTTCTTC.